What follows is one TCR beta chain and its context. Its target is not known. The sample originates from a study of PD-1 blockade in classical Hodgkin lymphoma. Sequenced by immunoSEQ multiplex PCR; TCRdb stores in-frame clones only, minus some. The sample holds about 13,000 clones; 92% are singletons and the top ten take roughly 20%. V was clipped by 0 bases and J by 0 bases, with 6 bases between them. CDR3 length equals 14 residues. Germline V gives CDR1 SGDLS, CDR2 YYNGEE. Study-wide findings and caveats: By C4D1 there was a significant rise in CD4+ TCR diversity but not in CD8+ TCR diversity. Newly diagnosed patients reportedly trailed healthy donors in baseline TCR diversity.

Relapses following autologous stem cell transplantation were seen in all patients, with brentuximab vedotin exposure varying. This TCR came from a human donor with classical Hodgkin lymphoma. The chain couples TRBV9 to TRBJ1-2; D is undetermined. The sequences come from peripheral blood mononuclear cells (PBMCs), collected at baseline. The CDR3 region is CASSVGHPNYGYTF. The CDR3 DNA is TGTGCCAGCAGCGTAGGACACCCTAACTATGGCTACACCTTC. Variable domain in full (rest from reference TRBV9 and TRBJ1-2): DSGVTQTPKHLITATGQRVTLRCSPRSGDLSVYWYQQSLDQGLQFLIQYYNGEERAKGNILERFSAQQFPDLHSELNLSSLELGDSALYFCASSVGHPNYGYTFGSGTRLTVV.